The entry that follows covers one T cell receptor (beta chain) sequence. The antigen is not known. PCR was performed using 60 Vbeta and 13 Jbeta primers. Sequencing was performed with immunoSEQ multiplex PCR; in TCRdb, only in-frame clones are kept and a portion is missing. The data show 150,000 to 200,000 clones, 79% seen once. This sample was taken from a study of cytomegalovirus exposure and HLA in healthy donors. The length of the CDR3 is 17 residues. Trimming cost V 2 bases and J 2 bases; bases outside gene matches: 8. Germline values: CDR1 SGHDN, CDR2 FVKESK. Study-wide results and limits: V segments that were indistinguishable, TRBV6-2 and TRBV6-3 among them, were omitted from analysis.

This sequence joins TRBV14 and TRBJ2-3; TRBD2 aligns across 9 bases. The sequencing input was PBMCs. The clonotype was recovered from a girl between 5 and 17 years old in good health and CMV-seropositive. CDR3 region: CASSQFVTSGDTDTQYF. The CDR3 DNA follows: TGTGCCAGCAGCCAATTCGTGACTAGCGGAGACACAGATACGCAGTATTTT.